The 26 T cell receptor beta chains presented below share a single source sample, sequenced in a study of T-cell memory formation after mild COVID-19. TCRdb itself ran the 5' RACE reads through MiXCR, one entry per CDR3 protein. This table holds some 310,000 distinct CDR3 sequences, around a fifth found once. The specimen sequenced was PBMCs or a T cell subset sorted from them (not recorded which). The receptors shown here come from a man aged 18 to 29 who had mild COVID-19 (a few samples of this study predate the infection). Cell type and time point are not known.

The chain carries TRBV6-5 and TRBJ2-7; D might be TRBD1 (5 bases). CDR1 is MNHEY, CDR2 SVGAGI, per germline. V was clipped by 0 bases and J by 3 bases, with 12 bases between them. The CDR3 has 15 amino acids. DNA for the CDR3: TGTGCCAGCAGTTACTCAGCAGGGTTTGACTACGAGCAGTACTTC. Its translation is CASSYSAGFDYEQYF.

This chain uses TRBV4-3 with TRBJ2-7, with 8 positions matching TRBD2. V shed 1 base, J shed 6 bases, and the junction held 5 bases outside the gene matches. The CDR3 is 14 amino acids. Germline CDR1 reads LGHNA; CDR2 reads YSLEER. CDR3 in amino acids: CASSQVAGGREQYF. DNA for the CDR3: TGCGCCAGCAGCCAAGTTGCGGGGGGCCGCGAGCAGTACTTC.

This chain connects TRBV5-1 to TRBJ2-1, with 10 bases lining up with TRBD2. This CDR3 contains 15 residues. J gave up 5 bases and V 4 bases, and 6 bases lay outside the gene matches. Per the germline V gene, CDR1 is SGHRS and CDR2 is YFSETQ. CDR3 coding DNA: TGCGCCAGCAGCATGTCTAGCGGGAGCCACAATGAGCAGTTCTTC. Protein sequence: CASSMSSGSHNEQFF.

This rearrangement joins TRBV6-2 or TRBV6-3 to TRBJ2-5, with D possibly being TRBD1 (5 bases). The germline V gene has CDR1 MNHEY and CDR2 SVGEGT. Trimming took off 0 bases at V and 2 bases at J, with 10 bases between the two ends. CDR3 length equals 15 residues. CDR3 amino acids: CASSYSDNAQETQYF. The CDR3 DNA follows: TGTGCCAGCAGTTACTCGGACAATGCACAAGAGACCCAGTACTTC.

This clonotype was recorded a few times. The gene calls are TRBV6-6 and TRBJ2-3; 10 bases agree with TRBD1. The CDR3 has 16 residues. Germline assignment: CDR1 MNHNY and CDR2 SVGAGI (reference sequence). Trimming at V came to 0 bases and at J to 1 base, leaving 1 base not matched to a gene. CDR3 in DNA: TGTGCCAGCAGTTACTCTGGGACAGGGGGCACAGATACGCAGTATTTT. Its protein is CASSYSGTGGTDTQYF.

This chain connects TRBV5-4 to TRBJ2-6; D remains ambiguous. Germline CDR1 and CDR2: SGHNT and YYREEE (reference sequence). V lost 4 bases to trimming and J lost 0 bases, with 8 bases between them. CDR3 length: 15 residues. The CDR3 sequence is CASSGLSSGANVLTF. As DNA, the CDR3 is TGTGCCAGCAGCGGGCTTTCCTCTGGGGCCAACGTCCTGACTTTC.

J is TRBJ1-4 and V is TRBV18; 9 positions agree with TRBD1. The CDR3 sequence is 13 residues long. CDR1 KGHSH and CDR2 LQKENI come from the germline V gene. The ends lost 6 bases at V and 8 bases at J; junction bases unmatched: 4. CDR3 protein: CASSHRGREKLFF. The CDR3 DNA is TGTGCCAGCTCCCACAGGGGGCGAGAAAAACTGTTTTTT.

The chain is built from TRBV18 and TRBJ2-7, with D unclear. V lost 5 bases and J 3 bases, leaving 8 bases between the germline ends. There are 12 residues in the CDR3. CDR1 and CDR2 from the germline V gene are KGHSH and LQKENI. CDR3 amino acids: CASSVNDYEQYV. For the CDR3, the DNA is TGTGCCAGCTCAGTGAATGACTACGAGCAGTACGTC.

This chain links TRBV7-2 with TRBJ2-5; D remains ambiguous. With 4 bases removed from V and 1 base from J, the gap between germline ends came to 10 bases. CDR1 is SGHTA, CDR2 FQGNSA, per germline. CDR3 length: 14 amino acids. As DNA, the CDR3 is TGTGCCAGCAGCTCAATGACTGGCCAAGAGACCCAGTACTTC. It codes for CASSSMTGQETQYF.

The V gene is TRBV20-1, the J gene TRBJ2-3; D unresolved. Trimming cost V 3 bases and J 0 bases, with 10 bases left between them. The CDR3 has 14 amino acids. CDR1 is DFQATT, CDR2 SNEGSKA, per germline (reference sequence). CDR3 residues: CSARILTSTDTQYF. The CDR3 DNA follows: TGCAGTGCTAGGATCCTTACTAGCACAGATACGCAGTATTTT.

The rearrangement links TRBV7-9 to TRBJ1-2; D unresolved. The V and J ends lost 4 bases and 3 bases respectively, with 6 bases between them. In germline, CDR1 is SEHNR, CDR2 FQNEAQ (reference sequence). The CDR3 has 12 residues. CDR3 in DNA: TGTGCCAGCAGCTCCCCGGACTATGGCTACACCTTC. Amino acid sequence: CASSSPDYGYTF.

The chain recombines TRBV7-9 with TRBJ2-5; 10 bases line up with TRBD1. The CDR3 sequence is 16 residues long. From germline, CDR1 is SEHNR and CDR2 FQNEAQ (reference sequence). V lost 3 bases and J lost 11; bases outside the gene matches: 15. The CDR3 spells CASSFVSGQGDPRQYF. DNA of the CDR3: TGTGCCAGCAGCTTTGTGTCCGGACAGGGGGATCCTCGGCAGTACTTC.

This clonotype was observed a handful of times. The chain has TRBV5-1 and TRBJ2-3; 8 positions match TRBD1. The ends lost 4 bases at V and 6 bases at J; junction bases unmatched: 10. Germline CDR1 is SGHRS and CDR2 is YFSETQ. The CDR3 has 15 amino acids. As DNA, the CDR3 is TGCGCCAGCAGCGAGGAAGGACAGGGTTTGGATACGCAGTATTTT. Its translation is CASSEEGQGLDTQYF.

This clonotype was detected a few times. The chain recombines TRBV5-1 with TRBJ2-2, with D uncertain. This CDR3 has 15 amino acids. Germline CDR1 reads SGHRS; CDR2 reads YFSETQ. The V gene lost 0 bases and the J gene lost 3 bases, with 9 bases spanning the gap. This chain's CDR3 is CASSLATRYTGELFF. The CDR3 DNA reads TGCGCCAGCAGCTTGGCCACCAGATACACCGGGGAGCTGTTTTTT.

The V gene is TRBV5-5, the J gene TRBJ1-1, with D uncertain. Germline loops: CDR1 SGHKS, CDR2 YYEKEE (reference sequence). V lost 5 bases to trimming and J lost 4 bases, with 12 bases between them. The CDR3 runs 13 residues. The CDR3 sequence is CASRPSWGTEAFF. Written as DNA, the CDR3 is TGTGCCAGCAGGCCGTCTTGGGGCACTGAAGCTTTCTTT.

The CDR3 region is CASSPRGLAGQETQYF. CDR3 DNA: TGTGCCAGCAGTCCCCGGGGACTAGCGGGTCAAGAGACCCAGTACTTC. The chain joins TRBV27 to TRBJ2-5; TRBD2 aligns across 12 bases. This CDR3 has 16 residues. V trimming: 5 bases; J trimming: 2 bases; junction bases outside the gene matches: 6. CDR1 and CDR2 from the germline V gene are MNHEY and SMNVEV (reference sequence).

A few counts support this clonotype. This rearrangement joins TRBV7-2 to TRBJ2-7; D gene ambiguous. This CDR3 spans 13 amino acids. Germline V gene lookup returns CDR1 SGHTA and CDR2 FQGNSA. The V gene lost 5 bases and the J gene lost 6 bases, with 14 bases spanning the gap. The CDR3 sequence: CASSAVLGSEQYV. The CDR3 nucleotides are TGTGCCAGCAGCGCTGTTCTGGGCTCCGAGCAGTACGTC.

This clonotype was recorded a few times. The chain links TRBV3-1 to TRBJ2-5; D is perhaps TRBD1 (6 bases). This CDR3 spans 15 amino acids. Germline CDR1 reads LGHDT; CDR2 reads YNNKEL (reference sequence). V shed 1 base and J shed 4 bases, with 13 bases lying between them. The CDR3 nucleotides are TGTGCCAGCAGCCAAGGGTGGGGGCAGGGAGAGACCCAGTACTTC. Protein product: CASSQGWGQGETQYF.

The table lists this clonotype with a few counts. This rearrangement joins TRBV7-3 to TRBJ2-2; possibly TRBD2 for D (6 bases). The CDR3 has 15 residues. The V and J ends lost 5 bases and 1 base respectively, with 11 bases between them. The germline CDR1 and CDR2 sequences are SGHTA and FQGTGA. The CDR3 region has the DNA TGTGCCAGCAGCCAGACTAGAATGAACACCGGGGAGCTGTTTTTT. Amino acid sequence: CASSQTRMNTGELFF.

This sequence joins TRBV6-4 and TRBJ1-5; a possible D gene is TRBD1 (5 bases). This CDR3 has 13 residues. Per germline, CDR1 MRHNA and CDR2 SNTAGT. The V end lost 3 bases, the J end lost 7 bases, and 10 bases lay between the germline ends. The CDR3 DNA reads TGTGCCAGCAGTGAAAGGGACGGGCAGCCCCAGCATTTT. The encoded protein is CASSERDGQPQHF.

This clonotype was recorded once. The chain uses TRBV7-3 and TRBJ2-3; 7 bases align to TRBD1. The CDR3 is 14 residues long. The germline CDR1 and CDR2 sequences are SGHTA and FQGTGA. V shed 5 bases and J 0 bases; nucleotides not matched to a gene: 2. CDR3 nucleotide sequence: TGTGCCAGCAGCCAGACAGGGAGCACAGATACGCAGTATTTT. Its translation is CASSQTGSTDTQYF.

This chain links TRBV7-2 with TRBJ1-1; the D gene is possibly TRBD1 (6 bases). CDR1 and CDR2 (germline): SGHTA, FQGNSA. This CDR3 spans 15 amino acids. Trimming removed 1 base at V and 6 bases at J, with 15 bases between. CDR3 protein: CASSLEGGFGAEAFF. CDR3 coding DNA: TGTGCCAGCAGCTTAGAGGGGGGTTTCGGTGCTGAAGCTTTCTTT.

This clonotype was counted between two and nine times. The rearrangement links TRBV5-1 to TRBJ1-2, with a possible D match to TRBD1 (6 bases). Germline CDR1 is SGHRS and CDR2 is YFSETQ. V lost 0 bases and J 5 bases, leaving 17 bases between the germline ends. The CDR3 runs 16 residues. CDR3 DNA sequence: TGCGCCAGCAGCTTGGCCCCCTCGAGGGGACAATATGGCTACACCTTC. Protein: CASSLAPSRGQYGYTF. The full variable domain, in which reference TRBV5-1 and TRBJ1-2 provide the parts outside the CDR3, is KAGVTQTPRYLIKTRGQQVTLSCSPISGHRSVSWYQQTPGQGLQFLFEYFSETQRNKGNFPGRFSGRQFSNSRSEMNVSTLELGDSALYLCASSLAPSRGQYGYTFGSGTRLTVV.

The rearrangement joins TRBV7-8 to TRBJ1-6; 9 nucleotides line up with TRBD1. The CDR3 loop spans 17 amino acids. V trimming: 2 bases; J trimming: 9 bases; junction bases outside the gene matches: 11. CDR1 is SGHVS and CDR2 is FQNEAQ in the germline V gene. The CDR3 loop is CASSLWGRAQGASPLHF. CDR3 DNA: TGTGCCAGCAGCTTATGGGGCCGCGCACAGGGGGCTTCACCCCTCCACTTT.

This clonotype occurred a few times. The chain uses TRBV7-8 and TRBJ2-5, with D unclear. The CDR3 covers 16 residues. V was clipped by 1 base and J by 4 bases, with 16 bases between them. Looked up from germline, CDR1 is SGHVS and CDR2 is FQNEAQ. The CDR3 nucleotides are TGTGCCAGCAGCTTAGGGAAAGGTGCCCTGGGAGAGACCCAGTACTTC. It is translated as CASSLGKGALGETQYF.

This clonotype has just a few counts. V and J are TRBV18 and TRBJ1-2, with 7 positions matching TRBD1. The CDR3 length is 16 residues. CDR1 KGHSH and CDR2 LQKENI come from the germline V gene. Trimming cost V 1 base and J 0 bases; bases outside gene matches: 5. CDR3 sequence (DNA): TGTGCCAGCTCACCACTCGTTCAGGGGGCTAACTATGGCTACACCTTC. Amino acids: CASSPLVQGANYGYTF.